This TCR beta chain was observed in a study of blood T cell repertoires in COVID-19. Study background: PBMCs, B-cell-depleted T cells, or T cells were the source of the cDNA or gDNA that made up the material.

CDR1 and CDR2 (germline): LGHDT, YNNKEL (reference sequence). The CDR3 runs to 15 residues. V shed 4 bases and J 3 bases; nucleotides not matched to a gene: 5. Original methodology: Reference gene primer amplification gave nucleated cell count estimates. Method: immunoSEQ multiplex PCR; TCRdb's copy keeps in-frame clones and lacks some. The V and J calls and clone size are taken from that table; D and trimming were inferred from the DNA. The data show around 200,000 clones, 70% to 90% seen once. Each participant's cohort was designated according to participant-reported clinical history. Sequencing was carried out using PBMCs or T cells enriched from blood (not recorded which). The clonotype originates from a young man who had recovered from COVID-19. V usage is TRBV3-1 (or the pseudogene TRBV3-2) and J usage is TRBJ2-3, with 9 bases fitting TRBD1. CDR3 residues: CASSRLQGATDTQYF. The CDR3 region has the DNA TGTGCCAGCAGCCGGCTACAGGGGGCAACAGATACGCAGTATTTT.